Below are 18 T cell receptor beta chains sequenced from a single sample in a study of OX40 agonist ivuxolimab in advanced cancers. Sequencing used immunoSEQ multiplex PCR; TCRdb keeps in-frame clones, though not all of them. The table shows roughly 46,000 clones, with approximately 88% occurring only once. This specimen consisted of CD4+ or CD8+ T cells sorted from blood, obtained in a trial of the OX40 agonist ivuxolimab. These TCRs come from an adult with an advanced solid tumor such as melanoma, head and neck, liver or kidney cancer.

J is TRBJ2-3 and V is TRBV5-1; 9 bases agree with TRBD1. CDR3 length: 17 amino acids. Trimming took 0 bases from V and 4 from J; bases not matched to a gene: 9. In germline, CDR1 is SGHRS, CDR2 YFSETQ. As DNA, the CDR3 is TGCGCCAGCAGCTTGGTGATGAGACAGGGGGGAGCAGATACGCAGTATTTT. Encoded protein: CASSLVMRQGGADTQYF.

Worth noting for this clone: Compared with germline, one end of the junction differs, possibly owing to a read error. The rearrangement uses TRBV6-6 and TRBJ2-7; the D is unclear. This CDR3 contains 12 residues. The germline gives CDR1 MNHNY, CDR2 SVGAGI (reference sequence). CDR3 nucleotides: TGTGCCAGCAGTAACCCATTGGCCGTTTGGCACTTC. Translating it yields CASSNPLAVWHF.

J is TRBJ2-3 and V is TRBV19; no definite D call. The V gene lost 3 bases and the J gene lost 4 bases, with 8 bases spanning the gap. CDR3 length: 13 residues. Germline V gene sequence: CDR1 LNHDA, CDR2 SQIVND (reference sequence). The CDR3 loop reads CASSMLHSDTQYF. The CDR3 DNA follows: TGTGCCAGTAGTATGCTGCACTCAGATACGCAGTATTTT.

The genes are TRBV19 and TRBJ1-4, with TRBD1 matching 10 bases. J gave up 7 bases and V 9 bases, and 8 bases lay outside the gene matches. The CDR3 extends over 14 amino acids. Germline V CDR1 and CDR2: LNHDA, SQIVND (reference sequence). Written as DNA, the CDR3 is TGTGCCAGCGGTGACAGGGGGCGGACTGAAAAACTGTTTTTT. It codes for CASGDRGRTEKLFF.

CDR3 protein: CAWSGTSGGQFF. The CDR3 DNA reads as TGTGCCTGGAGCGGGACTAGCGGGGGGCAGTTCTTC. The chain links TRBV30 to TRBJ2-1; TRBD2 aligns across 14 bases. CDR3 length: 12 residues. The J segment lost 12 bases and the V segment lost 3 bases, leaving 1 base of the junction unmatched. CDR1 and CDR2 (germline): GTSNPN, SVGIG (reference sequence).

The chain links TRBV6-5 to TRBJ2-7, with D tentatively TRBD2 (6 bases). The CDR3 loop spans 15 amino acids. Germline-derived CDR1 and CDR2 are MNHEY and SVGAGI. The V and J ends lost 2 bases and 0 bases respectively, with 11 bases between them. CDR3 nucleotides: TGTGCCAGCAGTTACGGTTTGGGGGGCTCCTACGAGCAGTACTTC. Protein sequence: CASSYGLGGSYEQYF.

The genes are TRBV28 and TRBJ2-7; TRBD2 matches at 11 bases. The CDR3 spans 15 residues. J lost 2 bases, V lost 10 bases, and 10 bases had no gene match. The germline V gene has CDR1 MDHEN and CDR2 SYDVKM. The CDR3 DNA reads as TGTGCCACCGCAACCGGGACTAGCGGAGCCTACGAGCAGTACTTC. This encodes CATATGTSGAYEQYF.

This clone was seen once. V gene TRBV7-9 combines with J gene TRBJ1-1; 8 nucleotides agree with TRBD1. The CDR3 spans 16 residues. Germline lookup yields CDR1 SEHNR and CDR2 FQNEAQ (reference sequence). With V trimmed by 5 bases and J by 2 bases, 10 bases remained unmatched. The CDR3 spells CASSHTQGVGNTEAFF. The CDR3 bases are TGTGCCAGCAGCCATACACAGGGGGTGGGTAACACTGAAGCTTTCTTT.

The chain joins TRBV6-5 to TRBJ1-1; D remains unclear. The germline CDR1 and CDR2 sequences are MNHEY and SVGAGI. V shed 5 bases and J shed 1 base, with 8 bases lying between them. The length of the CDR3 is 13 residues. The CDR3 reads CASSRTENTEAFF. In DNA form, the CDR3 reads TGTGCCAGCAGTCGGACCGAGAACACTGAAGCTTTCTTT.

This clone has only a few counts. The chain couples TRBV28 to TRBJ1-5; 10 nucleotides line up with TRBD1. CDR3 size: 16 residues. V shed 5 bases and J 5 bases; nucleotides not matched to a gene: 9. Per the germline V gene, CDR1 is MDHEN and CDR2 is SYDVKM. The CDR3, as DNA: TGTGCCAGCAGTCCTCAGGGACAGGGGAGTCATCAGCCCCAGCATTTT. Translating it yields CASSPQGQGSHQPQHF.

This rearrangement joins TRBV2 to TRBJ2-7; D possibly uses TRBD1 or TRBD2 (5 bases each). CDR1 is SNHLY, CDR2 FYNNEI, per germline. Deletions cut 1 base from V and 4 bases from J, with 17 bases between. The CDR3 spans 16 residues. The CDR3 loop is CASSEGGAGPGYEQYF. The CDR3 DNA is TGTGCCAGCAGTGAAGGAGGTGCAGGGCCGGGATACGAGCAGTACTTC.

This chain uses TRBV7-6 with TRBJ2-1; 7 positions agree with TRBD1. CDR1 and CDR2 (germline): SGHVS, FNYEAQ. The CDR3 contains 15 residues. Unmatched junction bases numbered 4, after V lost 1 base and J lost 4 bases. CDR3: CASSLGQGVYNEQFF. The CDR3 coding sequence is TGTGCCAGCAGCTTAGGACAGGGAGTTTACAATGAGCAGTTCTTC.

This chain connects TRBV7-3 to TRBJ2-5, with TRBD1 matching over 7 bases. Per the germline V gene, CDR1 is SGHTA and CDR2 is FQGTGA. The CDR3 has 14 amino acids. V dropped 6 bases and J dropped 0; count of bases not matched to a gene: 4. This CDR3 reads CASSHDRDQETQYF. CDR3 DNA sequence: TGTGCCAGCAGTCACGACAGGGACCAAGAGACCCAGTACTTC.

V is TRBV6-1 and J is TRBJ1-1, with D perhaps matching TRBD1 (5 bases). From germline, CDR1 is MNHNS and CDR2 SASEGT. The V end lost 3 bases, the J end lost 4 bases, and 12 bases lay between the germline ends. The CDR3 length is 14 residues. The CDR3 DNA reads as TGTGCCAGCAGTGACAGGGTTGGCCGCACTGAAGCTTTCTTT. Its translation is CASSDRVGRTEAFF.

The rearrangement uses TRBV5-3 and TRBJ1-2, with a tentative D call TRBD1 (5 bases). TRBV5-3 is an open reading frame whose function is uncertain. With 0 bases removed from V and 0 bases from J, the gap between germline ends came to 12 bases. The length of the CDR3 is 16 residues. The CDR3, as DNA: TGTGCCAGAAGCTTGGCCGGGGCAGATACTAACTATGGCTACACCTTC. It encodes CARSLAGADTNYGYTF.

The chain links TRBV7-6 to TRBJ1-6; a possible D gene is TRBD1 (5 bases). This CDR3 is 13 amino acids long. Germline-derived CDR1 and CDR2 are SGHVS and FNYEAQ. V lost 1 base and J 9 bases, leaving 7 bases between the germline ends. The CDR3 region is CASSLVGGSPLHF. The CDR3 nucleotides are TGTGCCAGCAGCTTAGTTGGGGGTTCACCCCTCCACTTT.

The chain carries TRBV10-2 and TRBJ1-5; 8 bases agree with TRBD1. With 6 bases clipped from V and 7 bases from J, the junction kept 11 bases outside the gene matches. Germline V CDR1 and CDR2: WSHSY, SAAADI. CDR3 length: 15 residues. The CDR3 DNA follows: TGCGCCAGCAGCTACGGACAGGGATTGTTCCAGCCCCAGCATTTT. Protein product: CASSYGQGLFQPQHF.

V usage is TRBV2 and J usage is TRBJ1-1; D is uncertain. This CDR3 has 14 amino acids. The germline V gene encodes CDR1 SNHLY and CDR2 FYNNEI. V lost 6 bases and J 0 bases, leaving 11 bases between the germline ends. The CDR3 DNA sequence: TGTGCCAGCAGGTCACAAGGAATGAACACTGAAGCTTTCTTT. Its protein product is CASRSQGMNTEAFF.